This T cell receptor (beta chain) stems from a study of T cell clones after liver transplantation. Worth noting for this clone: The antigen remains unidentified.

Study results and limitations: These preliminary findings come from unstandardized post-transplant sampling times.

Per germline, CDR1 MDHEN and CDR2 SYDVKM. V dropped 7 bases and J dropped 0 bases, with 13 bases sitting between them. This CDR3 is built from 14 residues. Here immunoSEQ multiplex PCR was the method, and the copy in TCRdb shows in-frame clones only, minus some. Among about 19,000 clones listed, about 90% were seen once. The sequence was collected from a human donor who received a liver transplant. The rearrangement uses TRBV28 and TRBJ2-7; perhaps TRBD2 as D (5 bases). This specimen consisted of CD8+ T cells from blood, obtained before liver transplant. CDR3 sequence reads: CASTLALSSYEQYF. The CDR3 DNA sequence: TGTGCCAGCACCTTAGCGCTCAGCTCCTACGAGCAGTACTTC.